Following are 2 T cell receptor beta chains from one sample sequenced in a study of T cells in Graves' hyperthyroidism and ophthalmopathy. The TCR beta CDR3 regions underwent amplification using RNA transcripts as the source. An initial round of RT-PCR targeting the TCR CDR3 relied on the HTBI primer set. Each CDR3 protein gets one entry after TCRdb re-called the multiplex PCR reads with MiXCR. The sample comprises 500,000 to 600,000 distinct CDR3 sequences, over 15% of which are singletons, and 18% rests with the top ten. The material sequenced was blood. The source is a woman aged 18-35 years with Graves' hyperthyroidism.

In its sample, this clonotype was seen many times. J is TRBJ2-5 and V is TRBV7-2; possibly TRBD1 or TRBD2 for D (5 bases each). This CDR3 is 12 amino acids long. V gave up 6 bases and J gave up 5 bases, with 10 bases separating them. CDR1 SGHTA and CDR2 FQGNSA come from the germline V gene. The CDR3 reads CASRGDGETQYF. CDR3 bases: TGTGCCAGCAGGGGGGACGGGGAGACCCAGTACTTC.

At least ten counts were recorded for this clonotype. This chain connects TRBV5-8 to TRBJ1-1; the D gene is possibly TRBD1 (6 bases). The CDR3 sequence is 15 residues long. Germline V lookup: CDR1 SGHTS, CDR2 YDEGEE. V lost 0 bases, J lost 1 base, and 10 bases lay in between. The DNA for the CDR3 is TGTGCCAGCAGCTTGGACAGGGTGGCGAACACTGAAGCTTTCTTT. Translation: CASSLDRVANTEAFF.